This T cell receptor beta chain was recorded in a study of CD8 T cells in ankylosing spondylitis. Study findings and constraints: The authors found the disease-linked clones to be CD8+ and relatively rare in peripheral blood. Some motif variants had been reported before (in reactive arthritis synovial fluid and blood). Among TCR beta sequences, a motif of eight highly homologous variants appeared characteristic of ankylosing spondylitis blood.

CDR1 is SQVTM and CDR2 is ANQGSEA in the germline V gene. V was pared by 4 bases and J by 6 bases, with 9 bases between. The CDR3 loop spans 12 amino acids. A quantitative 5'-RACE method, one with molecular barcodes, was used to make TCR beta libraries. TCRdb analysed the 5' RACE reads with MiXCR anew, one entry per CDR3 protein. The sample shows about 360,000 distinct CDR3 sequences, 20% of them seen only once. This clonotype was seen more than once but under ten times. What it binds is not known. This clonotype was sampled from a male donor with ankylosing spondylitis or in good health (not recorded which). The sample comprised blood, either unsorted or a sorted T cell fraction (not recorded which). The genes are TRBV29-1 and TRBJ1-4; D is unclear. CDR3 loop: CSVVSRYEKLFF. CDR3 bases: TGCAGCGTTGTTTCCAGATATGAAAAACTGTTTTTT.